A single sample is the source of the 2 T cell receptor beta chains below, sequenced in a study of patients and donors after allogeneic stem cell transplantation. One entry per CDR3 protein, called by TCRdb with MiXCR from the RT-PCR reads. The profile shows approximately 410,000 distinct CDR3 sequences, under 20% of them singletons. The sequenced sample was blood, either unsorted or a sorted T cell fraction (not recorded which). The receptor source for this set is a human donor who was either an allogeneic HSCT recipient or a stem cell or donor lymphocyte infusion donor (not recorded which). It is not recorded whose cells these are; they may come from a transplant donor.

V is TRBV9 and J is TRBJ1-1, with a possible D match to TRBD1 (5 bases). The CDR3 is 15 residues long. The V gene lost 3 bases and the J gene lost 4 bases, with 16 bases spanning the gap. The germline V gene has CDR1 SGDLS and CDR2 YYNGEE. The CDR3 DNA reads as TGTGCCAGCAGCGAGCCGGGGCTCGGGATCACTGAAGCTTTCTTT. Amino acid sequence: CASSEPGLGITEAFF.

This clonotype has only a few counts. V is TRBV5-1 and J is TRBJ1-2; D might be TRBD1 (5 bases). This CDR3 spans 17 amino acids. V was pared by 4 bases and J by 2 bases, with 21 bases between. Germline loops: CDR1 SGHRS, CDR2 YFSETQ. CDR3 protein: CASSQLPGPLINYGYTF. The CDR3 DNA is TGCGCCAGCAGCCAGCTACCGGGGCCCTTAATCAACTATGGCTACACCTTC.